This entry lists 7 T cell receptor beta chains sequenced from one sample in a study of siplizumab effects on memory and regulatory T cells. TCRdb's copy holds only in-frame clones and misses some; the assay was immunoSEQ multiplex PCR. The table records fewer than 110,000 clones, around 90% of them present only once. Sequenced: non-Treg CD4+ T cells sorted from blood. The receptor source for this set is a human donor in good health.

This clone was observed a single time. This chain links TRBV28 with TRBJ2-2, with D unresolved. The CDR3 loop spans 14 amino acids. Trimming stripped 5 bases from V and 0 bases from J, with 7 bases between. Germline V gene data show CDR1 as MDHEN and CDR2 as SYDVKM. The CDR3 sequence: CASSRQANTGELFF. DNA of the CDR3: TGTGCCAGCAGTAGACAAGCGAACACCGGGGAGCTGTTTTTT.

CDR3 amino acids: CASSFSATNTGELFF. For the CDR3, the DNA is TGTGCCAGCAGCTTTAGCGCCACGAACACCGGGGAGCTGTTTTTT. This chain joins TRBV7-2 and TRBJ2-2; tentatively, D is TRBD2 (5 bases). The CDR3 loop spans 15 amino acids. The V end lost 3 bases, the J end lost 0 bases, and 8 bases lay between the germline ends. Germline V gives CDR1 SGHTA, CDR2 FQGNSA.

The rearrangement links TRBV30 to TRBJ2-1, with 8 positions matching TRBD1. V lost 4 bases and J lost 12; bases outside the gene matches: 17. Per the germline V gene, CDR1 is GTSNPN and CDR2 is SVGIG (reference sequence). The CDR3 runs to 15 residues. This chain's CDR3 is CAWTVGDRYRTGQFF. CDR3 bases: TGTGCCTGGACCGTTGGGGACAGGTACCGTACTGGGCAGTTCTTC.

The gene calls are TRBV7-9 and TRBJ1-4; no clear D gene. The V end lost 1 base, the J end lost 8 bases, and 8 bases lay between the germline ends. Looked up from germline, CDR1 is SEHNR and CDR2 is FQNEAQ (reference sequence). The CDR3 sequence is 13 residues long. The CDR3, as DNA: TGTGCCAGCAGCTTAGGTCGAGGGGAAAAACTGTTTTTT. Translation gives CASSLGRGEKLFF.

The chain carries TRBV6-5 and TRBJ1-5; 7 bases align to TRBD1. V lost 5 bases and J lost 7; bases outside the gene matches: 11. The CDR3 runs 15 residues. In germline, CDR1 is MNHEY, CDR2 SVGAGI. CDR3 DNA: TGTGCCAGCAGTCGTACGACAGGGCCAGGACAGCCCCAGCATTTT. As protein: CASSRTTGPGQPQHF.

This chain links TRBV7-8 with TRBJ2-1, with TRBD2 matching over 9 bases. Germline V lookup: CDR1 SGHVS, CDR2 FQNEAQ. Trimming cost V 2 bases and J 5 bases; bases outside gene matches: 16. CDR3 length: 19 amino acids. CDR3 nucleotide sequence: TGTGCCAGCAGCTTACCCGTGACTAGCGGTCCAGAAAGAGACAATGAGCAGTTCTTC. Protein sequence: CASSLPVTSGPERDNEQFF. Complete variable domain (other parts from reference TRBV7-8 and TRBJ2-1): GAGVSQSPRYKVAKRGQDVALRCDPISGHVSLFWYQQALGQGPEFLTYFQNEAQLDKSGLPSDRFFAERPEGSVSTLKIQRTQQEDSAVYLCASSLPVTSGPERDNEQFFGPGTRLTVL.

The chain employs TRBV19 and TRBJ2-1; D may correspond to TRBD1 or TRBD2 (5 bases each). Trimming pared 10 bases from V and 6 bases from J, leaving 19 bases between. This CDR3 has 14 residues. Germline CDR1 LNHDA, CDR2 SQIVND (reference sequence). The CDR3 DNA is TGTGCCACCGATTATCCTGGGACCCGCAATGAGCAGTTCTTC. Encoded protein: CATDYPGTRNEQFF.